This record concerns one TCR beta chain sequence. Its antigen remains unidentified. The data are from a study of cytomegalovirus exposure and HLA in healthy donors. Broader study findings: It was in a later analysis that TCR association rates were seen to vary by HLA locus, highest for DRB1 and lowest for HLA-C.

This CDR3 region has 14 residues. Germline-derived CDR1 and CDR2 are SGHTA and FQGTGA. V gave up 5 bases and J gave up 0 bases, with 10 bases separating them. Researchers ran the PCR with 60 Vbeta and 13 Jbeta primers. Clones were sequenced by immunoSEQ multiplex PCR, and TCRdb holds only the in-frame ones, with some missing. The top ten hold 3% of the sample, which has about 100,000 clones, 60% to 75% seen once. The V and J genes are TRBV7-3 and TRBJ1-1; D is undetermined. Sequenced sample: PBMCs. This sequence originates from a female donor in good health and CMV-seropositive. The CDR3 sequence: CASSPQSVNTEAFF. The DNA of the CDR3 is TGTGCCAGCAGCCCCCAATCGGTGAACACTGAAGCTTTCTTT.